This T cell receptor beta chain was recorded in a study of CD8 T cells in ankylosing spondylitis. Broader study findings: The clones that were linked to disease were reported to be significantly enriched in matched synovial fluid samples from ankylosing spondylitis patients.

This clonotype was detected only a few times. The antigen remains unidentified. V was pared by 5 bases and J by 1 base, with 7 bases of the junction left unmatched. The germline gives CDR1 SEHNR, CDR2 FQNEAQ (reference sequence). This CDR3 region has 15 residues. TCRdb re-called the 5' RACE reads with MiXCR, one entry per CDR3 protein. The sample comprises under 200,000 distinct CDR3 sequences, 9.8% of which are singletons, and approximately 16% rests with the top ten. The specimen sequenced was blood, either unsorted or a sorted T cell fraction (not recorded which). This clonotype originated in a female donor with ankylosing spondylitis or in good health (not recorded which). The chain employs TRBV7-9 and TRBJ2-7; 8 nucleotides agree with TRBD1. The chain's CDR3 is CASSPRDRPSYEQYF. For the CDR3, the DNA is TGTGCCAGCAGCCCCCGGGACAGGCCTTCCTACGAGCAGTACTTC.